Listed here are 12 T cell receptor beta chains from one sample, sequenced in a study of cytomegalovirus exposure and HLA in healthy donors. Libraries were prepared by immunoSEQ multiplex PCR; TCRdb keeps only in-frame clonotypes and omits some of them. Of fewer than 140,000 clones listed, about 87% are singletons. Sequencing was done on a sample of PBMCs. The receptors come from a young woman in good health and CMV-seropositive.

The chain combines TRBV5-4 with TRBJ1-1; 10 positions agree with TRBD1. V was clipped by 4 bases and J by 1 base; unmatched bases: 4. This CDR3 is built from 15 residues. The germline CDR1 and CDR2 sequences are SGHNT and YYREEE (reference sequence). In DNA form, the CDR3 reads TGTGCCAGCAGCCTAAGGACAGGGGGGAACACTGAAGCTTTCTTT. Translating it yields CASSLRTGGNTEAFF. Combining the CDR3 with reference TRBV5-4 and TRBJ1-1 gives the whole variable domain ETGVTQSPTHLIKTRGQQVTLRCSSQSGHNTVSWYQQALGQGPQFIFQYYREEENGRGNFPPRFSGLQFPNYSSELNVNALELDDSALYLCASSLRTGGNTEAFFGQGTRLTVV.

The genes are TRBV7-8 and TRBJ2-7, with 7 bases fitting TRBD1. The CDR3 length is 14 residues. V was clipped by 0 bases and J by 3 bases; unmatched bases: 2. Looked up from germline, CDR1 is SGHVS and CDR2 is FQNEAQ. CDR3 protein: CASSLAGTDYEQYF. CDR3 in DNA: TGTGCCAGCAGCTTAGCGGGGACAGACTACGAGCAGTACTTC.

The chain couples TRBV21-1 to TRBJ2-7; the table's D call, TRBD1, was not checked against the DNA. TRBV21-1 corresponds to a pseudogene. The CDR3 runs 16 residues. CDR3 residues: CASSKSQVLESYEQYF. The CDR3 DNA reads as TGTGCCAGCAGCAAGTCACAGGTCCTCGAGTCCTACGAGCAGTACTTC.

The CDR3 is CASSLGTVNTEAFF. The CDR3 coding sequence is TGTGCCAGCAGCTTAGGGACAGTGAACACTGAAGCTTTCTTT. The chain couples TRBV11-2 to TRBJ1-1, with a possible D match to TRBD1 (6 bases). The V and J ends lost 1 base and 0 bases respectively, with 6 bases between them. The CDR3 extends over 14 amino acids. CDR1 and CDR2 (germline): SGHAT, FQNNGV.

This chain uses TRBV7-2 with TRBJ1-4, with TRBD1 matching 7 bases. The CDR3 is 17 amino acids. J gave up 3 bases and V 5 bases, and 12 bases lay outside the gene matches. The germline V gene has CDR1 SGHTA and CDR2 FQGNSA. The CDR3 protein is CASSPTRGQPSNEKLFF. The CDR3 DNA reads as TGTGCCAGCAGCCCGACCAGGGGACAGCCATCTAATGAAAAACTGTTTTTT.

The chain combines TRBV6-5 with TRBJ1-2; D not resolved. The CDR3 is 12 amino acids. The V and J ends lost 7 bases and 3 bases respectively, with 9 bases between them. The V gene's germline CDR1 is MNHEY and CDR2 SVGAGI. CDR3 DNA: TGTGCCAGCAAAGGACTTCACTATGGCTACACCTTC. It is translated as CASKGLHYGYTF.

This chain links TRBV19 with TRBJ1-1; D is unclear. Germline V gene lookup returns CDR1 LNHDA and CDR2 SQIVND (reference sequence). V lost 5 bases, J lost 5 bases, and 12 bases lay in between. The CDR3 consists of 13 residues. CDR3 in DNA: TGTGCCAGTAGTCGCCCTGCGCGGACTGAAGCTTTCTTT. Translating gives CASSRPARTEAFF.

This chain connects TRBV15 to TRBJ1-1; possibly TRBD1 for D (5 bases). V dropped 0 bases and J dropped 1 base, with 12 bases sitting between them. The germline V gene encodes CDR1 LNHNV and CDR2 YYDKDF (reference sequence). The CDR3 is 16 amino acids. CDR3 amino acids: CATSRDIRQGNTEAFF. CDR3 DNA sequence: TGTGCCACCAGCAGAGATATACGGCAGGGGAACACTGAAGCTTTCTTT. The complete variable domain, with remaining parts taken from reference TRBV15 and TRBJ1-1, reads DAMVIQNPRYQVTQFGKPVTLSCSQTLNHNVMYWYQQKSSQAPKLLFHYYDKDFNNEADTPDNFQSRRPNTSFCFLDIRSPGLGDTAMYLCATSRDIRQGNTEAFFGQGTRLTVV.

This clone was detected once. This sequence joins TRBV28 and TRBJ2-3; 10 nucleotides agree with TRBD2. Germline trimming cut 7 bases from V and 4 bases from J; bases unmatched to any gene: 5. Germline CDR1 is MDHEN and CDR2 is SYDVKM. This CDR3 region has 14 residues. The CDR3 is CASTSGGDADTQYF. Here the CDR3 DNA reads TGTGCCAGCACAAGCGGGGGGGACGCAGATACGCAGTATTTT. Using reference TRBV28 and TRBJ2-3 for the parts outside the CDR3, the full variable domain is DVKVTQSSRYLVKRTGEKVFLECVQDMDHENMFWYRQDPGLGLRLIYFSYDVKMKEKGDIPEGYSVSREKKERFSLILESASTNQTSMYLCASTSGGDADTQYFGPGTRLTVL.

The J gene is TRBJ2-7, the V gene TRBV14; D not resolved. The V end lost 6 bases, the J end lost 1 base, and 10 bases lay between the germline ends. This CDR3 contains 13 residues. The germline CDR1 and CDR2 sequences are SGHDN and FVKESK. The DNA for the CDR3 is TGTGCCAGCAGACACGCCGCATCCTACGAGCAGTACTTC. Translating it yields CASRHAASYEQYF. The whole variable domain, filled in from reference TRBV14 and TRBJ2-7, reads EAGVTQFPSHSVIEKGQTVTLRCDPISGHDNLYWYRRVMGKEIKFLLHFVKESKQDESGMPNNRFLAERTGGTYSTLKVQPAELEDSGVYFCASRHAASYEQYFGPGTRLTVT.

The chain is built from TRBV15 and TRBJ2-3; TRBD1 might be the D (5 bases). The CDR3 runs 15 residues. V was shortened by 4 bases and J by 4 bases, with 15 bases between the two germline ends. The germline V gene encodes CDR1 LNHNV and CDR2 YYDKDF (reference sequence). CDR3 in amino acids: CATSTQGKGPDTQYF. CDR3 in DNA: TGTGCCACCAGCACGCAGGGTAAGGGTCCAGATACGCAGTATTTT.

This chain uses TRBV6-5 with TRBJ1-1; tentatively, D is TRBD1 (6 bases). The V and J ends lost 2 bases and 3 bases respectively, with 7 bases between them. Per the germline V gene, CDR1 is MNHEY and CDR2 is SVGAGI. CDR3 length equals 13 residues. The CDR3 nucleotides read TGTGCCAGCAGTTACGGACAGTACACTGAAGCTTTCTTT. Its translation: CASSYGQYTEAFF.